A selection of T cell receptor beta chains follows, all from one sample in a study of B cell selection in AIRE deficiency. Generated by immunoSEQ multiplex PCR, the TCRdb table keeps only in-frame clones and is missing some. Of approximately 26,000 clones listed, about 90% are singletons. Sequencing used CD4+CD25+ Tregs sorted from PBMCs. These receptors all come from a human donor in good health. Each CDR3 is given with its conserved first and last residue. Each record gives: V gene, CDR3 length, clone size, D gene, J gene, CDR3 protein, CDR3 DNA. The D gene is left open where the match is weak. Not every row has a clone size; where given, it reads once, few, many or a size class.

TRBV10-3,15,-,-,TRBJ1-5,CAISEAGRSNQPQHF,TGTGCCATCAGTGAAGCAGGGAGGAGCAATCAGCCCCAGCATTTT
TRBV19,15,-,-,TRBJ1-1,CASSIARAGNTEAFF,TGTGCCAGTAGTATCGCGAGGGCAGGAAACACTGAAGCCTTCTTT
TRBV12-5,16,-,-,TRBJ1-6,CASGLSTGVYNSPLHF,TGTGCTAGTGGTTTGTCCACTGGGGTCTATAATTCACCCCTCCACTTT
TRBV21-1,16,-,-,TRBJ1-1,CASSIALATIRTEAFF,TGTGCCAGCAGCATAGCATTAGCTACAATTCGCACTGAAGCTTTCTTT
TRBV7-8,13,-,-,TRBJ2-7,CASSPRGRDEQYF,TGTGCCAGCAGCCCCCGGGGGCGGGACGAGCAGTACTTC
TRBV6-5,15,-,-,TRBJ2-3,CASSYSGGGADTQYF,TGTGCCAGCAGTTACTCAGGGGGCGGGGCAGATACGCAGTATTTT
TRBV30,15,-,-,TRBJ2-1,CAWSVSRGFRNEQFF,TGTGCCTGGAGTGTAAGCAGGGGATTCCGCAATGAGCAGTTCTTC
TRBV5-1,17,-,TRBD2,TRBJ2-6,CASSAGTTLAGANVLTF,TGCGCCAGCAGCGCCGGGACTACTCTCGCGGGGGCCAACGTCCTGACTTTC
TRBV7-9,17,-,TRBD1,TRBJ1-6,CASTQGGKGPYNSPLHF,TGTGCCAGCACCCAAGGGGGCAAAGGTCCCTATAATTCACCCCTCCACTTT
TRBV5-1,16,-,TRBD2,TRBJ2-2,CASSFTGTKYTGELFF,TGCGCCAGCAGCTTCACCGGGACTAAATACACCGGGGAGCTGTTTTTT
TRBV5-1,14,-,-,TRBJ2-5,CASSLEGYGETQYF,TGCGCCAGCAGCTTGGAAGGCTATGGGGAGACCCAGTACTTC
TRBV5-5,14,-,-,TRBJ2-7,CASSQDWGTYEQYF,TGTGCCAGCAGCCAGGACTGGGGCACCTACGAGCAGTACTTC
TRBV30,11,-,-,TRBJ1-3,CAWSTGPALYF,TGTGCCTGGAGTACAGGACCCGCCTTATATTTT
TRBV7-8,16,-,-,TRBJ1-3,CASSLAQVRSGNTIYF,TGTGCCAGCAGCTTAGCGCAGGTCCGCTCTGGAAACACCATATATTTT
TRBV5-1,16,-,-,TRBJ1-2,CASSLEASSGFYGYTF,TGCGCCAGCAGCTTGGAGGCCTCCTCAGGGTTTTATGGCTACACCTTC
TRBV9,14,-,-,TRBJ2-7,CASSVDPSSYEQYF,TGTGCCAGCAGCGTAGATCCGAGCTCCTACGAGCAGTACTTC
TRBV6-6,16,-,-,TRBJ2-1,CASSYQTGLLSNEQFF,TGTGCCAGCAGTTACCAAACGGGACTTCTCTCAAATGAGCAGTTCTTC
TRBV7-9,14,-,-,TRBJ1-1,CASGRDGMNTEAFF,TGTGCCAGCGGGCGGGACGGTATGAACACTGAAGCTTTCTTT
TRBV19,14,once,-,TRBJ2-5,CASSIEGQGRVQYF,TGTGCCAGTAGTATAGAGGGGCAGGGGAGAGTCCAGTACTTC
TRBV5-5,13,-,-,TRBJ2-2,CASSLERHGELFF,TGTGCCAGCAGCTTGGAGCGGCACGGGGAGCTGTTTTTT
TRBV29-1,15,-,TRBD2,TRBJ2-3,CSVQGLVWGTDTQYF,TGCAGCGTTCAAGGACTAGTTTGGGGCACAGATACGCAGTATTTT
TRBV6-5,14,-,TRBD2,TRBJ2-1,CASNVLAGGNEQFF,TGTGCCAGCAACGTACTAGCGGGGGGGAATGAGCAGTTCTTC
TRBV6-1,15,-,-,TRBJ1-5,CASRRQGYSNQPQHF,TGTGCCAGCAGGCGGCAGGGATATAGCAATCAGCCCCAGCATTTT